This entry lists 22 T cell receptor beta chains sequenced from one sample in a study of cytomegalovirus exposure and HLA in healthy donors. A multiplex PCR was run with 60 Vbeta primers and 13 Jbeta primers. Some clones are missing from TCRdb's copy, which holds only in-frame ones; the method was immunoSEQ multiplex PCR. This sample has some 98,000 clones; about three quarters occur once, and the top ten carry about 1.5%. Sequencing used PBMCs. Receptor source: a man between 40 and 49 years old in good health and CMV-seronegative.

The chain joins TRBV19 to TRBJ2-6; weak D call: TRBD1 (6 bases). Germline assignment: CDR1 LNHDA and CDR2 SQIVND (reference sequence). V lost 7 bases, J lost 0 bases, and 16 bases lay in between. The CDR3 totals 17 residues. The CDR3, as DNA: TGTGCCAGTACCCGTAAGGGGACAACCTCTGGGGCCAACGTCCTGACTTTC. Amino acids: CASTRKGTTSGANVLTF.

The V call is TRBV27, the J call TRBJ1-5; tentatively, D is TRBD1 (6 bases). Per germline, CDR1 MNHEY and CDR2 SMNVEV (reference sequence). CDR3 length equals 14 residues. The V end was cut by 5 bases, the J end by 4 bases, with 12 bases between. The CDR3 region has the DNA TGTGCCAGCAGTACACAGGGCGAAAATCAGCCCCAGCATTTT. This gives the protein CASSTQGENQPQHF.

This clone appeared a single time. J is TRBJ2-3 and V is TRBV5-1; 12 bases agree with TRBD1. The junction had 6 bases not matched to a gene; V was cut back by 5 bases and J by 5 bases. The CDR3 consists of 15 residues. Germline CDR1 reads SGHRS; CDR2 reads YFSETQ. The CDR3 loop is CASRSGQGAGDTQYF. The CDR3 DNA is TGCGCCAGCAGGTCGGGACAGGGGGCCGGAGATACGCAGTATTTT.

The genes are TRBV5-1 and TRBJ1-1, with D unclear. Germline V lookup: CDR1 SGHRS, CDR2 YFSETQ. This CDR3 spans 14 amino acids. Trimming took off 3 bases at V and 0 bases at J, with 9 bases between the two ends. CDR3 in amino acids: CASSYSDVNTEAFF. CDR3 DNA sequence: TGCGCCAGCAGCTATAGCGACGTGAACACTGAAGCTTTCTTT.

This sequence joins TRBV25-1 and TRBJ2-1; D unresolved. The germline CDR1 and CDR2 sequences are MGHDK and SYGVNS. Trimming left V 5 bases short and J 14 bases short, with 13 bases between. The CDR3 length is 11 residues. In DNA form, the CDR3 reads TGTGCCAGCAGTAATACTCTAAGAGAGTTCTTC. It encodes CASSNTLREFF.

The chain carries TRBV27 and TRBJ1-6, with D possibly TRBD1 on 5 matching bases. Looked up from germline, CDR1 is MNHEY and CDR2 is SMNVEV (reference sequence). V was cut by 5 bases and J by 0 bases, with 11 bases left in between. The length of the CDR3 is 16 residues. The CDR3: CASSLLTASYNSPLHF. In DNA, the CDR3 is TGTGCCAGCAGTCTCCTGACAGCCTCCTATAATTCACCCCTCCACTTT.

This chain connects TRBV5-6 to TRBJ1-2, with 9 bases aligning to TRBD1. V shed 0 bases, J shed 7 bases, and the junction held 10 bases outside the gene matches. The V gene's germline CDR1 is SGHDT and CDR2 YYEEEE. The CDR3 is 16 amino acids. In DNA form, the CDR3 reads TGTGCCAGCAGCTTGGCCCCCACAGGGGGCAACCGTGGCTACACCTTC. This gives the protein CASSLAPTGGNRGYTF.

The CDR3 DNA reads TGTGCCAGCAGCTCAAAGAGCTCCTACGAGCAGTACTTC. Protein: CASSSKSSYEQYF. The chain has TRBV7-9 and TRBJ2-7; no clear D. The CDR3 covers 13 residues. Germline V gene sequence: CDR1 SEHNR, CDR2 FQNEAQ (reference sequence). V lost 4 bases, J lost 0 bases, and 7 bases lay in between.

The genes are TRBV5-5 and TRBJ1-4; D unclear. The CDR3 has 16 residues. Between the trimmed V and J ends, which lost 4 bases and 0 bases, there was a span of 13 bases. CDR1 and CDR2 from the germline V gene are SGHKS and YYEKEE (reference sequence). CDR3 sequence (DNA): TGTGCCAGCAGCCCAATTTACAGCCCAACTAATGAAAAACTGTTTTTT. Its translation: CASSPIYSPTNEKLFF.

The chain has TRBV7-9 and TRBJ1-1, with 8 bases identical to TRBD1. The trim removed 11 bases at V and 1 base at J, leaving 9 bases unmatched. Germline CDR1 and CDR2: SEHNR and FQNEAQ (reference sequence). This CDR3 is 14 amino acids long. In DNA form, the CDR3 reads TGTGCCGGGCGAGACAGGGGACCGAACACTGAAGCTTTCTTT. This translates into CAGRDRGPNTEAFF.

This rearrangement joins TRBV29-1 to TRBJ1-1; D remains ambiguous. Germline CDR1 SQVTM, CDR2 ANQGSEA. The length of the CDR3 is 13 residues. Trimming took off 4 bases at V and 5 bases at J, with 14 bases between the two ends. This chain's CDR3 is CSVALRLGTEAFF. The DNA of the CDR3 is TGCAGCGTTGCCCTGAGGCTTGGGACTGAAGCTTTCTTT.

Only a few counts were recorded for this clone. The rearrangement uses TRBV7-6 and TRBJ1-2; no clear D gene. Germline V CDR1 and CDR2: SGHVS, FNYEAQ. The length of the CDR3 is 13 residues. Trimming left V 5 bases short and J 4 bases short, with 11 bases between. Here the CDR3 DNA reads TGTGCCAGCAGCGAAGCGGGGTCCTATGGCTACACCTTC. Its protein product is CASSEAGSYGYTF.

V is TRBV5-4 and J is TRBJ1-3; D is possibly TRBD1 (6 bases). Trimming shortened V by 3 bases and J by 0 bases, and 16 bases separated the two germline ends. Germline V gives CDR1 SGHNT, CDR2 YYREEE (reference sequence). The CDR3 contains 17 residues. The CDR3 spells CASSSNPGQTSGNTIYF. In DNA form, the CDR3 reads TGTGCCAGCAGCTCCAATCCCGGACAGACCTCTGGAAACACCATATATTTT.

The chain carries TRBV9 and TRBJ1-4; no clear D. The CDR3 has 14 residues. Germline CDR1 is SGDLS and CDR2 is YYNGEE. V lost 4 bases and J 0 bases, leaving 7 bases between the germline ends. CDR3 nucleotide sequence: TGTGCCAGCAGCCCGTTTGCAACTAATGAAAAACTGTTTTTT. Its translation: CASSPFATNEKLFF.

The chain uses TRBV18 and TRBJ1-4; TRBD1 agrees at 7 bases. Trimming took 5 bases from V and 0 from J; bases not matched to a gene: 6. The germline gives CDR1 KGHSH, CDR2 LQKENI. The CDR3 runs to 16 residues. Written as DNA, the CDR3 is TGTGCCAGCTCAACCGACAGGGAGGCAACTAATGAAAAACTGTTTTTT. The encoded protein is CASSTDREATNEKLFF.

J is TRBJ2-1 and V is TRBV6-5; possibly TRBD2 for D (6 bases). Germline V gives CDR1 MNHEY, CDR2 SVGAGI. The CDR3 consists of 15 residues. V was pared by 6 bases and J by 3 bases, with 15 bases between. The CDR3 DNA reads TGTGCCAGCAGGTTGGGCGGGGAAAGCTACAATGAGCAGTTCTTC. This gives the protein CASRLGGESYNEQFF.

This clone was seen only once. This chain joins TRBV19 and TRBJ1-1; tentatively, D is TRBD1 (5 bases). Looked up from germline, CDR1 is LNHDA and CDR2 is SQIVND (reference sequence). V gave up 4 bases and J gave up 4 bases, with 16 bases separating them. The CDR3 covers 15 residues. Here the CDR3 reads CASSKDTLVGTEAFF. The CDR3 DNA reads TGTGCCAGTAGTAAGGACACCCTGGTAGGCACTGAAGCTTTCTTT.

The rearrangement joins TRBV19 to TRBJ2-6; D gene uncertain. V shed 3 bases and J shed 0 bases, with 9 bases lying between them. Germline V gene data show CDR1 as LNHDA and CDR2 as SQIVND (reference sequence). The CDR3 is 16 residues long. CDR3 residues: CASSITFNSGANVLTF. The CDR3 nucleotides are TGTGCCAGTAGTATTACTTTCAACTCTGGGGCCAACGTCCTGACTTTC.

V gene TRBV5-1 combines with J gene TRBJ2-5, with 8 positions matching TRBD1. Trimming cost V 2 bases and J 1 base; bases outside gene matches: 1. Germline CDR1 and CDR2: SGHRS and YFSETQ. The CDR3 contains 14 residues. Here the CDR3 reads CASSLQGVQETQYF. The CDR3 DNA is TGCGCCAGCAGCTTACAGGGGGTCCAAGAGACCCAGTACTTC.

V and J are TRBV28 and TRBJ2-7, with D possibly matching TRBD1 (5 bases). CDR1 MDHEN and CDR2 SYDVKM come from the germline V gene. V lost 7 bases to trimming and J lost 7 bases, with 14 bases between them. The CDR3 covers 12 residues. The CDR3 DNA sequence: TGTGCCAGCATTAAGGGGTTGAGTGAGCAGTACTTC. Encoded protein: CASIKGLSEQYF. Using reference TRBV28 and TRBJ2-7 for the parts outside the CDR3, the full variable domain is DVKVTQSSRYLVKRTGEKVFLECVQDMDHENMFWYRQDPGLGLRLIYFSYDVKMKEKGDIPEGYSVSREKKERFSLILESASTNQTSMYLCASIKGLSEQYFGPGTRLTVT.

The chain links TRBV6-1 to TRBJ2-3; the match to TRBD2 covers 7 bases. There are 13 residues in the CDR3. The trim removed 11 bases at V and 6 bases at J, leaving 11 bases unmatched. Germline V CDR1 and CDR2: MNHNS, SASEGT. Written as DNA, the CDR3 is TGTGCCGGCGGGACTAACCTTAGGGATACGCAGTATTTT. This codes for CAGGTNLRDTQYF.

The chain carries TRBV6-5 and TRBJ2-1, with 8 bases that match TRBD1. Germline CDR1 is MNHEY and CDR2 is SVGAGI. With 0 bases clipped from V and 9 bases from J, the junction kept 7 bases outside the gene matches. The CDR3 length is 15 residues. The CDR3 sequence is CASSYSRDRFSEQFF. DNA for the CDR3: TGTGCCAGCAGTTACTCGAGGGACAGGTTTAGTGAGCAGTTCTTC.